The next 32 T cell receptor beta chains were all read from a single sample in a study of shared clonotypes between healthy human individuals. Measured with immunoSEQ multiplex PCR; TCRdb has only the in-frame clones, and not every one. The sample lists approximately 2,300,000 clones; about nine tenths were seen once. Material for sequencing was naive CD4+ T cells from PBMCs. Documented subset: CD45RA+ positively selected. All receptors come from a man between 18 and 35 years old in good health. Some clones in this sample may be carry-over from other donors' samples.

V and J are TRBV7-3 and TRBJ2-3; weak D call: TRBD2 (5 bases). The V end lost 5 bases, the J end lost 3 bases, and 21 bases lay between the germline ends. The germline V gene has CDR1 SGHTA and CDR2 FQGTGA. The CDR3 contains 17 residues. CDR3: CASSISRLAKGTDTQYF. CDR3 nucleotides: TGTGCCAGCAGCATAAGCCGCCTAGCCAAGGGTACAGATACGCAGTATTTT.

This clone was seen a single time. The genes are TRBV4-1 and TRBJ1-2; 7 nucleotides agree with TRBD1. Germline lookup yields CDR1 MGHRA and CDR2 YSYEKL. The CDR3 runs 15 residues. V gave up 2 bases and J gave up 0 bases; unmatched junction bases: 3. CDR3 DNA sequence: TGCGCCAGCAGCCAACCGGACAGGTCTAACTATGGCTACACCTTC. Translated, it gives CASSQPDRSNYGYTF.

The chain employs TRBV5-1 and TRBJ2-3; no clear D. Deletions cut 1 base from V and 0 bases from J, with 18 bases between. The CDR3 is 18 amino acids. Germline loops: CDR1 SGHRS, CDR2 YFSETQ. The CDR3 nucleotides are TGCGCCAGCAGCTTGCGGCCGCCATCGCAGCCTAGCACAGATACGCAGTATTTT. This codes for CASSLRPPSQPSTDTQYF.

Points on this clone: The identical CDR3 is also encoded by other nucleotide sequences in the sample. The chain carries TRBV7-2 and TRBJ1-2; 11 positions match TRBD1. The germline V gene has CDR1 SGHTA and CDR2 FQGNSA. V was clipped by 5 bases and J by 4 bases; unmatched bases: 3. The CDR3 contains 14 residues. CDR3 sequence (DNA): TGTGCCAGCAGCCCGGGGACAGGGGGCTATGGCTACACCTTC. It yields the protein CASSPGTGGYGYTF.

This chain uses TRBV2 with TRBJ2-2; possible D gene TRBD2, 5 bases. The ends were cut back, 6 bases at V and 2 bases at J, with 13 bases in the middle. The CDR3 consists of 15 residues. Germline V CDR1 and CDR2: SNHLY, FYNNEI. CDR3 nucleotides: TGTGCCAGCAGACCCCCCCGGGGTAACACCGGGGAGCTGTTTTTT. This sequence encodes CASRPPRGNTGELFF. The entire variable domain, with the rest obtained from reference TRBV2 and TRBJ2-2, is as follows: EPEVTQTPSHQVTQMGQEVILRCVPISNHLYFYWYRQILGQKVEFLVSFYNNEISEKSEIFDDQFSVERPDGSNFTLKIRSTKLEDSAMYFCASRPPRGNTGELFFGEGSRLTVL.

V and J are TRBV7-6 and TRBJ2-7; 8 bases map to TRBD2. This CDR3 has 17 residues. Germline V CDR1 and CDR2: SGHVS, FNYEAQ. With 5 bases clipped from V and 6 bases from J, the junction kept 18 bases outside the gene matches. The CDR3 nucleotides are TGTGCCAGCAGCCCTCGTTGGAGCGGGAGTCGAGGGTTCGAGCAGTACTTC. Amino acids: CASSPRWSGSRGFEQYF.

This sequence joins TRBV6-1 and TRBJ1-1; D possibly corresponds to TRBD1 (6 bases). V was pared by 6 bases and J by 10 bases, with 21 bases between. The CDR3 totals 14 residues. Germline V gene sequence: CDR1 MNHNS, CDR2 SASEGT. In nucleotides, the CDR3 is TGTGCCAGCAGCGTGATTCGGGGGCTGAGTGTAGCTTTCTTT. Translated: CASSVIRGLSVAFF.

Worth noting for this clone: This CDR3 is also generated by other DNA sequences in the sample. The gene calls are TRBV6-5 and TRBJ1-1; 8 bases align to TRBD1. Germline V lookup: CDR1 MNHEY, CDR2 SVGAGI. V shed 2 bases, J shed 1 base, and the junction held 6 bases outside the gene matches. This CDR3 comprises 16 residues. The DNA of the CDR3 is TGTGCCAGCAGTTACCGAGGACAGGGTAAGAACACTGAAGCTTTCTTT. This encodes CASSYRGQGKNTEAFF.

This clone was recorded only once. This rearrangement joins TRBV27 to TRBJ2-5; 7 nucleotides agree with TRBD1. Germline V gene data show CDR1 as MNHEY and CDR2 as SMNVEV (reference sequence). This CDR3 has 15 residues. J gave up 3 bases and V 2 bases, and 6 bases lay outside the gene matches. The chain's CDR3 is CASSLIGGIEETQYF. Written as DNA, the CDR3 is TGTGCCAGCAGTTTAATAGGGGGCATTGAAGAGACCCAGTACTTC.

The chain employs TRBV6-5 and TRBJ2-7; 8 nucleotides match TRBD2. Germline loops: CDR1 MNHEY, CDR2 SVGAGI. The V gene end was trimmed by 1 base and the J gene end by 6 bases; junction bases not matched to a gene: 11. The CDR3 is made up of 16 amino acids. The CDR3 spells CASSYWQAGEGSEQYF. The CDR3 coding sequence is TGTGCCAGCAGTTACTGGCAAGCGGGGGAGGGGTCCGAGCAGTACTTC.

With respect to this clone: The sample has other DNA sequences that encode this CDR3 too. This chain uses TRBV5-1 with TRBJ2-3; 8 bases align to TRBD2. This CDR3 spans 15 amino acids. Looked up from germline, CDR1 is SGHRS and CDR2 is YFSETQ. V gave up 2 bases and J gave up 0 bases; unmatched junction bases: 2. As DNA, the CDR3 is TGCGCCAGCAGCTTTAGCGGGGCTAGCACAGATACGCAGTATTTT. Amino acids: CASSFSGASTDTQYF.

This clone was detected only once. The sample contains more than one DNA sequence encoding this CDR3. This rearrangement joins TRBV7-2 to TRBJ1-5, with unresolved D. The CDR3 totals 14 residues. CDR1 is SGHTA and CDR2 is FQGNSA in the germline V gene. V shed 3 bases and J shed 6 bases, with 12 bases lying between them. CDR3 amino acids: CASSLRRGSQPQHF. CDR3 bases: TGTGCCAGCAGCTTGAGGCGCGGCAGTCAGCCCCAGCATTTT.

A word on this clone: Other DNA sequences of this sample code for an identical CDR3. The chain carries TRBV5-1 and TRBJ2-3; TRBD2 aligns across 8 bases. The germline gives CDR1 SGHRS, CDR2 YFSETQ. The CDR3 has 15 amino acids. After removal of 2 bases from V and 1 base from J, the junction contained 3 bases not matched to a gene. CDR3 nucleotide sequence: TGCGCCAGCAGCTTCGGTAGCGGGGGCACAGATACGCAGTATTTT. Encoded protein: CASSFGSGGTDTQYF.

The rearrangement joins TRBV4-1 to TRBJ1-1, with 7 bases aligning to TRBD1. This CDR3 has 15 amino acids. Germline V gene lookup returns CDR1 MGHRA and CDR2 YSYEKL. J gave up 5 bases and V 3 bases, and 9 bases lay outside the gene matches. The CDR3 protein is CASSQFTGAGTEAFF. The CDR3, as DNA: TGCGCCAGCAGCCAGTTCACAGGGGCCGGGACTGAAGCTTTCTTT.

The chain combines TRBV25-1 with TRBJ2-7, with D possibly matching TRBD2 (5 bases). Germline V gene data show CDR1 as MGHDK and CDR2 as SYGVNS. V lost 1 base, J lost 2 bases, and 9 bases lay in between. The CDR3 length is 14 residues. The CDR3: CASSESGITYEQYF. The CDR3 bases are TGTGCCAGCAGTGAATCCGGGATCACCTACGAGCAGTACTTC.

V and J are TRBV28 and TRBJ2-3; 10 positions match TRBD2. Germline lookup yields CDR1 MDHEN and CDR2 SYDVKM. J gave up 6 bases and V 7 bases, and 13 bases lay outside the gene matches. The CDR3 runs to 16 residues. This CDR3 reads CASNLELAGLRDTQYF. DNA for the CDR3: TGTGCCAGCAACTTGGAACTAGCGGGATTAAGGGATACGCAGTATTTT.

This clone appeared a few times. V usage is TRBV7-9 and J usage is TRBJ1-1, with 7 bases lining up with TRBD1. The CDR3 is 14 amino acids. J was trimmed by 3 bases and V by 3 bases; bases with no gene match: 4. The germline CDR1 and CDR2 sequences are SEHNR and FQNEAQ (reference sequence). The CDR3 reads CASSFRGGDTEAFF. For the CDR3, the DNA is TGTGCCAGCAGCTTCAGGGGGGGAGACACTGAAGCTTTCTTT.

The chain carries TRBV27 and TRBJ1-1; 7 bases align to TRBD1. The germline V gene encodes CDR1 MNHEY and CDR2 SMNVEV (reference sequence). This CDR3 is built from 12 residues. Losses at the gene ends were 5 bases for V and 11 bases for J; bases not matched to a gene: 8. In DNA, the CDR3 is TGTGCCAGCAGTCCCCAGACAGGGTGGGCTTTCTTT. Protein product: CASSPQTGWAFF.

The rearrangement uses TRBV11-3 and TRBJ2-2; TRBD2 agrees at 14 bases. CDR3 length: 16 amino acids. V lost 5 bases and J lost 7; bases outside the gene matches: 6. Germline CDR1 is SGHNT and CDR2 is YENEEA. CDR3 coding DNA: TGTGCCAGCAGCACCGGACTAGCGGGAGGTGGCGGGGAGCTGTTTTTT. This translates into CASSTGLAGGGGELFF.

V is TRBV15 and J is TRBJ2-5; 12 positions agree with TRBD2. Trimming took 6 bases from V and 4 from J; bases not matched to a gene: 3. The CDR3 covers 14 residues. Per germline, CDR1 LNHNV and CDR2 YYDKDF (reference sequence). The chain's CDR3 is CATRKGLAGETQYF. The CDR3 DNA reads TGTGCCACCAGAAAGGGACTAGCGGGAGAGACCCAGTACTTC.

The chain is built from TRBV6-5 and TRBJ1-4; TRBD1 agrees at 8 bases. Germline values: CDR1 MNHEY, CDR2 SVGAGI. The CDR3 is 14 residues long. With V trimmed by 6 bases and J by 6 bases, 6 bases remained unmatched. Here the CDR3 reads CASSLQGGYEKLFF. The CDR3 DNA reads as TGTGCCAGCAGCCTACAGGGGGGATATGAAAAACTGTTTTTT.

This clone was counted a single time. The chain links TRBV5-1 to TRBJ2-2; tentative D call: TRBD2 (6 bases). Germline-derived CDR1 and CDR2 are SGHRS and YFSETQ. Trimming took 5 bases from V and 7 from J, leaving 24 bases between them. The CDR3 is made up of 17 amino acids. The CDR3 here is CASSFGILGTRNGELFF. DNA for the CDR3: TGCGCCAGCAGTTTTGGCATTCTCGGGACTCGAAACGGGGAGCTGTTTTTT.

This chain connects TRBV19 to TRBJ2-1, with 7 bases identical to TRBD2. Germline loops: CDR1 LNHDA, CDR2 SQIVND (reference sequence). V trimming: 5 bases; J trimming: 4 bases; junction bases outside the gene matches: 8. The length of the CDR3 is 15 residues. As DNA, the CDR3 is TGTGCCAGTAGTTCAGCGGGGCTTAATTACAATGAGCAGTTCTTC. Residues: CASSSAGLNYNEQFF.

The chain links TRBV5-6 to TRBJ1-2, with 10 bases fitting TRBD1. There are 14 residues in the CDR3. Germline CDR1 and CDR2: SGHDT and YYEEEE. The J segment lost 8 bases and the V segment lost 2 bases, leaving 6 bases of the junction unmatched. This CDR3 is CASSLTGQGKGYTF. In DNA, the CDR3 is TGTGCCAGCAGCTTAACGGGACAGGGGAAAGGCTACACCTTC.

This chain links TRBV30 with TRBJ2-1, with TRBD2 identical over 7 bases. The CDR3 is 15 residues long. CDR1 is GTSNPN, CDR2 SVGIG, per germline (reference sequence). V shed 4 bases and J 0 bases; nucleotides not matched to a gene: 6. Here the CDR3 reads CAWMKSGASYNEQFF. Written as DNA, the CDR3 is TGTGCCTGGATGAAAAGCGGGGCCTCCTACAATGAGCAGTTCTTC. The whole variable domain, filled in from reference TRBV30 and TRBJ2-1, reads SQTIHQWPATLVQPVGSPLSLECTVEGTSNPNLYWYRQAAGRGLQLLFYSVGIGQISSEVPQNLSASRPQDRQFILSSKKLLLSDSGFYLCAWMKSGASYNEQFFGPGTRLTVL.

J is TRBJ2-2 and V is TRBV27, with D tentatively TRBD1 or TRBD2 (5 bases each). The CDR3 has 15 amino acids. Germline V CDR1 and CDR2: MNHEY, SMNVEV (reference sequence). Trimming took off 3 bases at V and 5 bases at J, with 13 bases between the two ends. The CDR3 sequence is CASSFQGVRTGELFF. The CDR3 DNA follows: TGTGCCAGCAGTTTTCAGGGAGTGAGGACCGGGGAGCTGTTTTTT.

CDR3 protein: CASSYFSGARETQYF. CDR3 coding DNA: TGTGCCAGCAGCTATTTCTCGGGGGCGCGGGAGACCCAGTACTTC. V is TRBV7-8 and J is TRBJ2-5; perhaps D is TRBD1 or TRBD2 (6 bases each). Germline CDR1 and CDR2: SGHVS and FQNEAQ. This CDR3 comprises 15 residues. The germline V and J ends were trimmed by 4 bases and 5 bases, with 17 bases remaining between them.

The chain employs TRBV5-1 and TRBJ1-3; D is ambiguous. The CDR3 length is 15 residues. V was pared by 0 bases and J by 3 bases, with 10 bases between. Germline loops: CDR1 SGHRS, CDR2 YFSETQ. CDR3 residues: CASSLVGYGGNTIYF. In DNA form, the CDR3 reads TGCGCCAGCAGCTTGGTGGGATACGGTGGAAACACCATATATTTT.

This clone was recorded only once. The chain joins TRBV7-2 to TRBJ2-5, with 7 bases that match TRBD1. V shed 10 bases and J 4 bases; nucleotides not matched to a gene: 18. In germline, CDR1 is SGHTA, CDR2 FQGNSA. CDR3 length equals 16 residues. The CDR3 region is CATCRGHSATGETQYF. CDR3 DNA sequence: TGTGCCACTTGTAGGGGGCACAGCGCTACGGGAGAGACCCAGTACTTC.

V gene TRBV25-1 combines with J gene TRBJ2-5, with D tentatively TRBD2 (5 bases). The CDR3 is 15 residues long. V was cut by 4 bases and J by 4 bases, with 16 bases left in between. CDR1 and CDR2 from the germline V gene are MGHDK and SYGVNS. CDR3 sequence reads: CASSATERPAETQYF. In nucleotides, the CDR3 is TGTGCCAGCAGTGCAACCGAGCGGCCCGCAGAGACCCAGTACTTC.

The chain carries TRBV28 and TRBJ2-7; possible D gene TRBD1, 5 bases. V was clipped by 5 bases and J by 2 bases, with 10 bases between them. The CDR3 length is 13 residues. In germline, CDR1 is MDHEN, CDR2 SYDVKM. This CDR3 reads CASSERQTYEQYF. The CDR3, as DNA: TGTGCCAGCAGTGAACGACAGACCTACGAGCAGTACTTC.

On this clone: The sample contains more than one DNA sequence encoding this CDR3. This chain connects TRBV4-1 to TRBJ2-5, with 8 bases fitting TRBD1. Germline trimming cut 1 base from V and 5 bases from J; bases unmatched to any gene: 3. CDR3 length equals 14 residues. The germline V gene encodes CDR1 MGHRA and CDR2 YSYEKL. CDR3 sequence reads: CASSQGQGSETQYF. CDR3 bases: TGCGCCAGCAGCCAAGGACAGGGGTCGGAGACCCAGTACTTC.